These 15 T cell receptor beta chains were all obtained from the same sample, sequenced in a study of beta chain features in type 1 diabetes (dated by TCRdb to the late 2010s). Study-wide conclusions, independent of this receptor: In all four CD4+ subsets, TCRB CDR3 length was moderately but significantly shorter in type 1 diabetes patients.

Libraries were prepared through the immunoSEQ multiplex PCR assay. The entire isolated RNA was reverse transcribed using the High Capacity cDNA Reverse Transcription Kit, and thus expressed TCRB transcripts were sequenced. In its TCRdb copy, this immuneACCESS table keeps in-frame sequences only and misses some clones. Where compared with another copy, unresolved V genes explain less than half of these, and the others have no known cause. Within this sample are around 600,000 clones, with roughly 12% of them counted one time only. Around 0.12% of the sample lies in the top ten. For these TCRs, the target antigens are not known. The sample taken for sequencing was naive CD4+ T cells from blood. The intended sense of this specimen's cell subset or site label: true naive CD4+ T cells. The receptors shown here come from a man aged 25 to 40 with type 1 diabetes.

CDR3 DNA: TGCGCCAGCAGCCCTGGGCAGTTAGCGGATTCACCCCTCCACTTT. This translates into CASSPGQLADSPLHF. V and J are TRBV4-1 and TRBJ1-6; D remains unclear. Germline V lookup: CDR1 MGHRA, CDR2 YSYEKL. The CDR3 spans 15 residues. The ends were cut back, 4 bases at V and 8 bases at J, with 15 bases in the middle.

V is TRBV11-3 and J is TRBJ2-5; 8 bases fit TRBD2. J lost 0 bases, V lost 4 bases, and 10 bases had no gene match. This CDR3 comprises 17 residues. Germline CDR1 reads SGHNT; CDR2 reads YENEEA. The CDR3 here is CASSSRGDRSYQETQYF. The DNA of the CDR3 is TGTGCCAGCAGCTCGCGGGGGGATAGATCGTACCAAGAGACCCAGTACTTC.

The rearrangement links TRBV5-1 to TRBJ2-5, with D perhaps given as TRBD1 or TRBD2 (6 bases each). Trimming left V 4 bases short and J 5 bases short, with 21 bases between. CDR1 SGHRS and CDR2 YFSETQ come from the germline V gene. The CDR3 extends over 16 amino acids. DNA of the CDR3: TGCGCCAGCAGCGAGCCAACGCGGGGACACAAGGAGACCCAGTACTTC. Encoded protein: CASSEPTRGHKETQYF. Full variable domain (remainder filled in from reference TRBV5-1 and TRBJ2-5): KAGVTQTPRYLIKTRGQQVTLSCSPISGHRSVSWYQQTPGQGLQFLFEYFSETQRNKGNFPGRFSGRQFSNSRSEMNVSTLELGDSALYLCASSEPTRGHKETQYFGPGTRLLVL.

This clone was recorded a few times. The chain has TRBV7-2 and TRBJ2-3; possible D gene TRBD2, 5 bases. CDR1 is SGHTA, CDR2 FQGNSA, per germline. This CDR3 is built from 13 residues. Deletions cut 1 base from V and 6 bases from J, with 8 bases between. CDR3 sequence reads: CASSLGRGDTQYF. The DNA of the CDR3 is TGTGCCAGCAGCTTAGGACGAGGGGATACGCAGTATTTT.

V and J are TRBV25-1 and TRBJ2-3; 10 bases match TRBD2. The CDR3 length is 13 residues. V shed 6 bases, J shed 3 bases, and the junction held 0 bases outside the gene matches. The V gene's germline CDR1 is MGHDK and CDR2 SYGVNS. For the CDR3, the DNA is TGTGCCAGCAGACTAGCGGGGACAGATACGCAGTATTTT. This encodes CASRLAGTDTQYF.

The chain links TRBV19 to TRBJ1-2; no clear D gene. V was trimmed by 4 bases and J by 2 bases, leaving 11 bases between them. The CDR3 loop spans 14 amino acids. The germline V gene has CDR1 LNHDA and CDR2 SQIVND (reference sequence). The CDR3 sequence is CASSTGFSNYGYTF. The CDR3, as DNA: TGTGCCAGTAGTACTGGATTTTCGAACTATGGCTACACCTTC.

This chain joins TRBV11-3 and TRBJ2-3, with D possibly TRBD2 on 5 matching bases. The CDR3 has 14 amino acids. V lost 0 bases and J 4 bases, leaving 8 bases between the germline ends. Looked up from germline, CDR1 is SGHNT and CDR2 is YENEEA. CDR3 in DNA: TGTGCCAGCAGCTTAGATCCGGGATCAGATACGCAGTATTTT. Amino acids: CASSLDPGSDTQYF.

This clone appeared a few times. The chain has TRBV7-9 and TRBJ2-7; D may be TRBD1 (7 bases). This CDR3 has 15 residues. CDR1 is SEHNR, CDR2 FQNEAQ, per germline (reference sequence). Trimming left V 4 bases short and J 3 bases short, with 16 bases between. This CDR3 reads CASSSRQGGYYEQYF. CDR3 sequence (DNA): TGTGCCAGCAGCTCCAGACAGGGAGGTTACTACGAGCAGTACTTC. Full variable domain (remainder filled in from reference TRBV7-9 and TRBJ2-7): DTGVSQNPRHKITKRGQNVTFRCDPISEHNRLYWYRQTLGQGPEFLTYFQNEAQLEKSRLLSDRFSAERPKGSFSTLEIQRTEQGDSAMYLCASSSRQGGYYEQYFGPGTRLTVT.

V gene TRBV2 combines with J gene TRBJ1-5; D unclear. This CDR3 has 15 amino acids. Trimming stripped 6 bases from V and 0 bases from J, with 12 bases between. From germline, CDR1 is SNHLY and CDR2 FYNNEI. CDR3 sequence (DNA): TGTGCCAGCAGCCGAGACGGTTATAGCAATCAGCCCCAGCATTTT. Protein sequence: CASSRDGYSNQPQHF.

The genes are TRBV30 and TRBJ2-7; D gene uncertain. From germline, CDR1 is GTSNPN and CDR2 SVGIG (reference sequence). Trimming removed 0 bases at V and 0 bases at J, with 9 bases between. The CDR3 has 14 amino acids. The CDR3 region is CAWSVRLNSYEQYF. The CDR3 bases are TGTGCCTGGAGTGTAAGACTGAACTCCTACGAGCAGTACTTC.

This clone was observed a few times. The rearrangement links TRBV30 to TRBJ2-7, with 7 bases that match TRBD1. The CDR3 runs to 14 residues. Germline V CDR1 and CDR2: GTSNPN, SVGIG (reference sequence). V lost 0 bases and J lost 2; bases outside the gene matches: 4. The CDR3 DNA sequence: TGTGCCTGGAGTGTAGGGGGCGGTACCTACGAGCAGTACTTC. Protein: CAWSVGGGTYEQYF.

In this sample, this clone turned up a few times. The rearrangement links TRBV25-1 to TRBJ1-2; 8 bases fit TRBD1. The V gene's germline CDR1 is MGHDK and CDR2 SYGVNS. The junction had 5 bases not matched to a gene; V was cut back by 5 bases and J by 3 bases. The length of the CDR3 is 14 residues. The CDR3 protein is CASSPDRVDYGYTF. The CDR3 DNA sequence: TGTGCCAGCAGTCCGGACAGGGTCGACTATGGCTACACCTTC.

This clone showed up just once. The rearrangement links TRBV6-5 to TRBJ2-3; D remains ambiguous. Germline lookup yields CDR1 MNHEY and CDR2 SVGAGI. V was clipped by 4 bases and J by 0 bases, with 11 bases between them. The CDR3 has 15 residues. CDR3 sequence (DNA): TGTGCCAGCAGTTGGAGCCCGATTAGCACAGATACGCAGTATTTT. The encoded protein is CASSWSPISTDTQYF.

The chain is built from TRBV27 and TRBJ1-4; no definite D call. CDR1 is MNHEY, CDR2 SMNVEV, per germline (reference sequence). This CDR3 region has 14 residues. V was shortened by 5 bases and J by 0 bases, with 7 bases between the two germline ends. CDR3 coding DNA: TGTGCCAGCAGTGGAGCTGCAACTAATGAAAAACTGTTTTTT. The encoded protein is CASSGAATNEKLFF.

This clone was counted a few times. This chain uses TRBV10-3 with TRBJ1-5; tentative D call: TRBD1 (6 bases). CDR1 and CDR2 (germline): ENHRY, SYGVKD. Trimming left V 3 bases short and J 4 bases short, with 7 bases between. The CDR3 has 13 amino acids. The CDR3 is CAISDQGNQPQHF. The DNA of the CDR3 is TGTGCCATCAGTGATCAGGGGAATCAGCCCCAGCATTTT.